Below are 25 T cell receptor beta chains sequenced from a single sample in a study of cytomegalovirus exposure and HLA in healthy donors. The PCR contained 60 Vbeta and 13 Jbeta primers. TCRdb's copy holds only in-frame clones and misses some; the assay was immunoSEQ multiplex PCR. The sample includes approximately 190,000 clones, approximately 82% of them seen just once. Sequencing used PBMCs. These receptors originate from a man in his forties in good health and CMV-seropositive.

V gene TRBV9 combines with J gene TRBJ2-7, with a weak D call TRBD2 (6 bases). Trimming removed 4 bases from V and 8 bases from J, with 19 bases in between. Germline V gives CDR1 SGDLS, CDR2 YYNGEE. This CDR3 comprises 14 residues. CDR3 amino acids: CASSPRDWGVQQYF. CDR3 coding DNA: TGTGCCAGCAGCCCACGGGACTGGGGAGTCCAGCAGTACTTC.

V is TRBV5-5 and J is TRBJ1-3, with D perhaps matching TRBD1 (5 bases). V was cut by 3 bases and J by 2 bases, with 9 bases left in between. This CDR3 comprises 14 residues. The germline gives CDR1 SGHKS, CDR2 YYEKEE (reference sequence). CDR3 loop: CASSYSGAGNTIYF. The CDR3 coding sequence is TGTGCCAGCAGCTATTCGGGGGCTGGAAACACCATATATTTT.

The table lists this clone with a count of one. This sequence joins TRBV7-8 and TRBJ2-1; TRBD2 aligns across 11 bases. The germline CDR1 and CDR2 sequences are SGHVS and FQNEAQ. This CDR3 has 16 amino acids. Losses at the gene ends were 1 base for V and 3 bases for J; bases not matched to a gene: 2. The CDR3 loop is CASSLETSGGYNEQFF. The DNA of the CDR3 is TGTGCCAGCAGCTTAGAAACTAGCGGGGGCTACAATGAGCAGTTCTTC.

A single count supports this clone. The J gene is TRBJ1-1, the V gene TRBV9; 7 bases fit TRBD1. J gave up 1 base and V 1 base, and 1 base lay outside the gene matches. The germline gives CDR1 SGDLS, CDR2 YYNGEE. The CDR3 loop spans 14 amino acids. CDR3 protein: CASSVSGGNTEAFF. CDR3 nucleotides: TGTGCCAGCAGCGTATCAGGGGGGAACACTGAAGCTTTCTTT.

The chain couples TRBV15 to TRBJ2-2, with 13 bases that match TRBD2. From germline, CDR1 is LNHNV and CDR2 YYDKDF (reference sequence). The CDR3 has 15 amino acids. V shed 7 bases, J shed 8 bases, and the junction held 7 bases outside the gene matches. CDR3 in amino acids: CATNSGLAGPGELFF. Written as DNA, the CDR3 is TGTGCCACCAACTCGGGACTAGCGGGACCGGGGGAGCTGTTTTTT.

This chain joins TRBV19 and TRBJ1-4, with 8 bases that match TRBD1. CDR3 size: 13 residues. In germline, CDR1 is LNHDA, CDR2 SQIVND (reference sequence). After removal of 5 bases from V and 8 bases from J, the junction contained 4 bases not matched to a gene. The CDR3 DNA is TGTGCCAGTAGTCCCCGGGACAGGGAAAAACTGTTTTTT. Protein: CASSPRDREKLFF.

This clone was detected once. The J gene is TRBJ1-3, the V gene TRBV27, with a possible D match to TRBD1 (6 bases). Deletions cut 4 bases from V and 0 bases from J, with 13 bases between. Germline CDR1 reads MNHEY; CDR2 reads SMNVEV (reference sequence). The CDR3 extends over 16 amino acids. CDR3 sequence reads: CASSSQGLLSGNTIYF. CDR3 DNA: TGTGCCAGCAGTTCCCAGGGGCTACTCTCTGGAAACACCATATATTTT.

This chain uses TRBV28 with TRBJ2-7; D unresolved. The CDR3 contains 13 residues. Trimming took 7 bases from V and 7 from J, leaving 17 bases between them. Per germline, CDR1 MDHEN and CDR2 SYDVKM. CDR3 sequence reads: CASIDSLGGEQYF. Here the CDR3 DNA reads TGTGCCAGCATTGACTCGCTGGGTGGAGAGCAGTACTTC.

The V gene is TRBV5-1, the J gene TRBJ2-5; D not resolved. The assigned J gene may be wrong: the sequence end matches TRBJ2-7 better. CDR3 length: 14 amino acids. CDR1 and CDR2 from the germline V gene are SGHRS and YFSETQ. CDR3 protein: CASSFNTYTYEQYF. The CDR3 DNA is TGCGCCAGCAGCTTTAATACCTATACCTACGAGCAGTACTTC.

The rearrangement joins TRBV6-1 to TRBJ2-5, with 7 bases lining up with TRBD2. V shed 6 bases and J 3 bases; nucleotides not matched to a gene: 7. The CDR3 is 14 amino acids. Germline lookup yields CDR1 MNHNS and CDR2 SASEGT. CDR3 coding DNA: TGTGCCAGCAGCCTCGGACTAGTCGAAGAGACCCAGTACTTC. Residues: CASSLGLVEETQYF.

The chain combines TRBV6-1 with TRBJ2-1, with a possible D match to TRBD2 (6 bases). Per the germline V gene, CDR1 is MNHNS and CDR2 is SASEGT. The CDR3 contains 14 residues. V dropped 5 bases and J dropped 3 bases, with 11 bases sitting between them. The CDR3 here is CASSSSGFYNEQFF. CDR3 coding DNA: TGTGCCAGCAGTTCCAGCGGGTTCTACAATGAGCAGTTCTTC.

The chain employs TRBV5-1 and TRBJ1-1; 11 bases map to TRBD1. The CDR3 totals 16 residues. Germline-derived CDR1 and CDR2 are SGHRS and YFSETQ. V lost 5 bases to trimming and J lost 0 bases; unmatched junction nucleotides: 6. The CDR3 nucleotides are TGCGCCAGCAGTTGGACAGGGGGCGATGTGAACACTGAAGCTTTCTTT. It is translated as CASSWTGGDVNTEAFF.

This chain connects TRBV6-5 to TRBJ2-1; 12 bases match TRBD2. Germline CDR1 MNHEY, CDR2 SVGAGI. The CDR3 sequence is 15 residues long. Trimming cost V 6 bases and J 4 bases; bases outside gene matches: 4. CDR3 bases: TGTGCCAGCAGCTCTCTAGCGGGAGGGTACAATGAGCAGTTCTTC. It codes for CASSSLAGGYNEQFF.

This chain connects TRBV7-9 to TRBJ1-3, with 8 bases matching TRBD1. V was pared by 1 base and J by 2 bases, with 4 bases of the junction left unmatched. CDR3 size: 16 residues. Germline assignment: CDR1 SEHNR and CDR2 FQNEAQ (reference sequence). The CDR3 protein is CASSLGTGTTGNTIYF. The CDR3 DNA sequence: TGTGCCAGCAGCTTAGGGACAGGGACAACTGGAAACACCATATATTTT.

J is TRBJ1-1 and V is TRBV18; 7 bases are shared with TRBD1. Germline CDR1 is KGHSH and CDR2 is LQKENI. V trimming: 0 bases; J trimming: 3 bases; junction bases outside the gene matches: 7. This CDR3 has 16 amino acids. In nucleotides, the CDR3 is TGTGCCAGCTCACCACCTTTACCAGGGGGTGACACTGAAGCTTTCTTT. It is translated as CASSPPLPGGDTEAFF.

V and J are TRBV28 and TRBJ2-7, with D maybe TRBD1 (6 bases). The CDR3 sequence is 12 residues long. From germline, CDR1 is MDHEN and CDR2 SYDVKM. V gave up 6 bases and J gave up 3 bases, with 9 bases separating them. The CDR3 DNA follows: TGTGCCAGCAGCAGGGACAACTACGAGCAGTACTTC. Translation: CASSRDNYEQYF.

This chain links TRBV19 with TRBJ2-7; TRBD2 might be the D (5 bases). V gave up 3 bases and J gave up 5 bases, with 11 bases separating them. Germline CDR1 is LNHDA and CDR2 is SQIVND (reference sequence). The CDR3 has 13 amino acids. The chain's CDR3 is CASSILSGDEQYF. DNA for the CDR3: TGTGCCAGTAGTATCCTATCCGGGGACGAGCAGTACTTC.

J is TRBJ2-5 and V is TRBV5-1; TRBD2 is a possible D gene (6 bases). The CDR3 is 14 amino acids. In germline, CDR1 is SGHRS, CDR2 YFSETQ. The germline V and J ends were trimmed by 4 bases and 2 bases, with 12 bases remaining between them. The CDR3 bases are TGCGCCAGCAGCAACGGGAGCCCGCAAGAGACCCAGTACTTC. Its protein product is CASSNGSPQETQYF.

The chain couples TRBV28 to TRBJ2-5; 9 bases map to TRBD1. The germline CDR1 and CDR2 sequences are MDHEN and SYDVKM. After removal of 3 bases from V and 5 bases from J, the junction contained 4 bases not matched to a gene. The CDR3 is made up of 14 amino acids. CDR3 protein: CASSFGQGQETQYF. DNA for the CDR3: TGTGCCAGCAGTTTCGGACAGGGGCAGGAGACCCAGTACTTC.

The chain links TRBV7-6 to TRBJ2-1; 7 bases are a match to TRBD1. CDR1 SGHVS and CDR2 FNYEAQ come from the germline V gene. CDR3 size: 15 residues. J lost 2 bases, V lost 5 bases, and 6 bases had no gene match. The chain's CDR3 is CASSPYRGTYNEQFF. CDR3 sequence (DNA): TGTGCCAGCAGCCCCTACAGGGGAACCTACAATGAGCAGTTCTTC.

V gene TRBV19 combines with J gene TRBJ2-7; 13 bases are a match to TRBD2. The CDR3 totals 14 residues. Per germline, CDR1 LNHDA and CDR2 SQIVND (reference sequence). Germline trimming cut 6 bases from V and 6 bases from J; bases unmatched to any gene: 5. CDR3 nucleotide sequence: TGTGCCAGTAGAGGACTAGCGGGAGTGGGCGAGCAGTACTTC. Its protein product is CASRGLAGVGEQYF.

J is TRBJ2-7 and V is TRBV7-9; no definite D call. V lost 1 base to trimming and J lost 1 base, with 8 bases between them. Germline V gene data show CDR1 as SEHNR and CDR2 as FQNEAQ (reference sequence). This CDR3 spans 14 amino acids. CDR3 in amino acids: CASSLGQASYEQYF. The DNA of the CDR3 is TGTGCCAGCAGCTTAGGACAAGCATCCTACGAGCAGTACTTC. Drawing the rest from reference TRBV7-9 and TRBJ2-7, the complete variable domain is DTGVSQNPRHKITKRGQNVTFRCDPISEHNRLYWYRQTLGQGPEFLTYFQNEAQLEKSRLLSDRFSAERPKGSFSTLEIQRTEQGDSAMYLCASSLGQASYEQYFGPGTRLTVT.

This clone occurred once. The gene calls are TRBV10-3 and TRBJ1-3; TRBD1 is a possible D gene (6 bases). Trimming removed 6 bases from V and 0 bases from J, with 9 bases in between. Per the germline V gene, CDR1 is ENHRY and CDR2 is SYGVKD. The CDR3 is made up of 14 amino acids. The CDR3 loop reads CAIRVTGSGNTIYF. Written as DNA, the CDR3 is TGTGCCATCAGAGTGACAGGCTCTGGAAACACCATATATTTT.

This clone came up a few times. The chain has TRBV5-8 and TRBJ1-1; D is unclear. This CDR3 has 11 amino acids. V was pared by 6 bases and J by 2 bases, with 5 bases between. CDR1 is SGHTS, CDR2 YDEGEE, per germline. The CDR3 spells CASTPNTEAFF. CDR3 DNA sequence: TGTGCCAGCACCCCAAACACTGAAGCTTTCTTT.

This clone was seen a single time. The CDR3 DNA follows: TGTGCCAGTAGTCCTCTAGCGGCTAGCACAGATACGCAGTATTTT. It codes for CASSPLAASTDTQYF. The chain uses TRBV19 and TRBJ2-3, with 7 bases fitting TRBD2. Germline V gene data show CDR1 as LNHDA and CDR2 as SQIVND (reference sequence). This CDR3 is built from 15 residues. V trimming: 5 bases; J trimming: 0 bases; junction bases outside the gene matches: 5.